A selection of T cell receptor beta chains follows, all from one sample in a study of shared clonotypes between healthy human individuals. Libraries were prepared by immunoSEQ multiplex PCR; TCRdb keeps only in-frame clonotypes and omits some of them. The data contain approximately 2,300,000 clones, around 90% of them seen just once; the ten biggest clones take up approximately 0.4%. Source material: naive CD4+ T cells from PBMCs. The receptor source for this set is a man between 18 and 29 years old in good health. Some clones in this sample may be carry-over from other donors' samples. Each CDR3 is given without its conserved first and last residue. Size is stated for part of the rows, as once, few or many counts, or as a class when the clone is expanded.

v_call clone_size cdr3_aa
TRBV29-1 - SVGGGGLSIQY
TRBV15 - ATSRGQPQPNSPLH
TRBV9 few ASSVVAVSTEAF
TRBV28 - ASRLGQGAGGELF
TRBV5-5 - ASSFTGAGYGYT
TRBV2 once ASKAYNEQF
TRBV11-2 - ASSLDQGQGRYEQY
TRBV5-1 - ASSLGQGSGYGYT
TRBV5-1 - ASSLRAGTSGKRGSYNEQF
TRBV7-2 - ASGWSSTGELF
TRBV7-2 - ASSLMDSRFNQPQH
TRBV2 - ASSEQGASQPQH
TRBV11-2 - ASSEHDPSTGELF
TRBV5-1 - ASSLGGAADTQY
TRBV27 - ASSPLGRLSGELF
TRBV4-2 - ASSPPGRGSNQPQH
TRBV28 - ASSRGDRGGNTIY
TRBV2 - ASTYQRDGREQY
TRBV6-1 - ASSEQRGDDYT
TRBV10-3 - AISETGGPTPA
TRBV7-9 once ASSFLQGSETQY
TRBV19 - ASQSRLGGNTGELF
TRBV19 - ASSRNSRETQY
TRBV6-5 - ASQGGRETQY
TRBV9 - ASSAVRGSTQY
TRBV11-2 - ASSVTYEQY
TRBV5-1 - ASSLVNSNSPLH
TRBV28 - ASSRDFHTEAF
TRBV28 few ASSLGGYEQY